The 25 T cell receptor beta chains in this list originate from one sample, sequenced in a study of blood T cell repertoires in COVID-19. Produced via immunoSEQ multiplex PCR; TCRdb's table is partial and in-frame only. The data contain about 180,000 clones, more than 70% of them singletons. The sequencing input was PBMCs or T cells enriched from blood (not recorded which). Receptor source: a man aged 35 to 55 who had recovered from COVID-19.

V gene TRBV5-6 combines with J gene TRBJ2-7; TRBD1 matches 7 bases. The junction had 10 bases not matched to a gene; V was cut back by 2 bases and J by 5 bases. CDR3 length: 15 residues. CDR1 and CDR2 (germline): SGHDT, YYEEEE. CDR3 protein: CASSFYGTAYDEQYF. The CDR3 DNA sequence: TGTGCCAGCAGCTTCTATGGGACAGCTTATGACGAGCAGTACTTC.

The rearrangement joins TRBV30 to TRBJ1-2; D may be TRBD1 (5 bases). Trimming removed 0 bases at V and 2 bases at J, with 16 bases between. Germline V gene sequence: CDR1 GTSNPN, CDR2 SVGIG (reference sequence). The CDR3 spans 16 residues. CDR3 sequence: CAWSVGGTRPNYGYTF. DNA for the CDR3: TGTGCCTGGAGTGTAGGCGGGACTCGTCCGAACTATGGCTACACCTTC. Full variable domain (rest looked up from reference TRBV30 and TRBJ1-2): SQTIHQWPATLVQPVGSPLSLECTVEGTSNPNLYWYRQAAGRGLQLLFYSVGIGQISSEVPQNLSASRPQDRQFILSSKKLLLSDSGFYLCAWSVGGTRPNYGYTFGSGTRLTVV.

This rearrangement joins TRBV7-9 to TRBJ1-5; the D is unclear. Germline V CDR1 and CDR2: SEHNR, FQNEAQ (reference sequence). The CDR3 has 13 residues. The V end lost 4 bases, the J end lost 7 bases, and 11 bases lay between the germline ends. The CDR3 sequence: CASSSLPQQPQHF. The CDR3 DNA reads TGTGCCAGCAGCTCTCTCCCACAACAGCCCCAGCATTTT.

The J gene is TRBJ1-2, the V gene TRBV7-8, with D possibly matching TRBD1 (6 bases). Germline-derived CDR1 and CDR2 are SGHVS and FQNEAQ. Trimming took 1 base from V and 0 from J, leaving 12 bases between them. The CDR3 loop spans 16 amino acids. Written as DNA, the CDR3 is TGTGCCAGCAGCTTAGGCACAGGGTTAGCTAACTATGGCTACACCTTC. It codes for CASSLGTGLANYGYTF.

J is TRBJ1-1 and V is TRBV5-1; D unclear. Germline V gives CDR1 SGHRS, CDR2 YFSETQ. The V and J ends lost 4 bases and 0 bases respectively, with 16 bases between them. The CDR3 runs 16 residues. The CDR3 DNA reads as TGCGCCAGCAGCCCCAACACCTTGCGGGTGAACACTGAAGCTTTCTTT. Translated, it gives CASSPNTLRVNTEAFF.

This clone was detected only a few times. The rearrangement joins TRBV29-1 to TRBJ1-2, with D possibly TRBD1 on 5 matching bases. Trimming pared 8 bases from V and 8 bases from J, leaving 18 bases between. The CDR3 spans 12 residues. Germline V gives CDR1 SQVTM, CDR2 ANQGSEA. This chain's CDR3 is CSSGGAQGGYTF. The CDR3 DNA follows: TGCAGCTCGGGAGGGGCGCAGGGCGGCTACACCTTC.

The V and J genes are TRBV30 and TRBJ2-3, with TRBD2 identical over 7 bases. Trimming cost V 0 bases and J 6 bases; bases outside gene matches: 9. This CDR3 spans 15 amino acids. Germline CDR1 GTSNPN, CDR2 SVGIG (reference sequence). CDR3 amino acids: CAWSVLGGVGDTQYF. The DNA for the CDR3 is TGTGCCTGGAGTGTACTGGGAGGGGTGGGGGATACGCAGTATTTT.

The chain employs TRBV5-1 and TRBJ1-1; tentative D call: TRBD1 (6 bases). The CDR3 spans 18 residues. Trimming left V 0 bases short and J 5 bases short, with 23 bases between. Looked up from germline, CDR1 is SGHRS and CDR2 is YFSETQ. CDR3 loop: CASSLARGNRELKTEAFF. CDR3 nucleotide sequence: TGCGCCAGCAGCTTGGCCCGCGGCAACAGGGAGTTAAAGACTGAAGCTTTCTTT.

The chain couples TRBV5-4 to TRBJ1-2; 8 bases match TRBD1. The CDR3 spans 15 residues. V was clipped by 2 bases and J by 6 bases; unmatched bases: 9. Germline V gene lookup returns CDR1 SGHNT and CDR2 YYREEE (reference sequence). CDR3 sequence reads: CASSLTVQGGNGYTF. CDR3 coding DNA: TGTGCCAGCAGCTTAACCGTACAGGGGGGAAATGGCTACACCTTC.

V usage is TRBV2 and J usage is TRBJ1-2, with TRBD1 as a possible D gene (6 bases). In germline, CDR1 is SNHLY, CDR2 FYNNEI. The CDR3 has 13 amino acids. The V end lost 6 bases, the J end lost 7 bases, and 15 bases lay between the germline ends. CDR3 sequence (DNA): TGTGCCAGCAGCGGAGAGGGGGTAGGTGGCTACACCTTC. This translates into CASSGEGVGGYTF.

The rearrangement joins TRBV2 to TRBJ2-7; 8 bases fit TRBD1. Losses at the gene ends were 4 bases for V and 6 bases for J; bases not matched to a gene: 14. CDR1 is SNHLY and CDR2 is FYNNEI in the germline V gene. This CDR3 has 16 residues. This CDR3 is CASSGPGQDRVSEQYF. Written as DNA, the CDR3 is TGTGCCAGCAGTGGTCCGGGACAGGACCGAGTATCCGAGCAGTACTTC.

In its sample, this clone was seen once. V is TRBV10-2 and J is TRBJ1-2; 9 positions match TRBD1. The germline V gene encodes CDR1 WSHSY and CDR2 SAAADI. V was clipped by 9 bases and J by 8 bases; unmatched bases: 10. The CDR3 has 13 amino acids. The CDR3 here is CASDPTGGAGYTF. As DNA, the CDR3 is TGCGCCAGTGACCCTACAGGGGGCGCGGGCTACACCTTC.

This sequence joins TRBV4-1 and TRBJ1-2; D perhaps matches TRBD1 (6 bases). Germline V lookup: CDR1 MGHRA, CDR2 YSYEKL. The CDR3 covers 14 residues. V was shortened by 0 bases and J by 4 bases, with 9 bases between the two germline ends. CDR3 sequence reads: CASSQEGHLYGYTF. The CDR3 DNA reads TGCGCCAGCAGCCAAGAGGGACACCTCTATGGCTACACCTTC.

The chain links TRBV3-1 (or the pseudogene TRBV3-2) to TRBJ2-1, with TRBD2 identical over 9 bases. Germline CDR1 LGHDT, CDR2 YNNKEL (reference sequence). V dropped 0 bases and J dropped 3; count of bases not matched to a gene: 3. The CDR3 has 16 residues. Here the CDR3 reads CASSQDGSGGYNEQFF. CDR3 bases: TGTGCCAGCAGCCAAGATGGTAGCGGGGGCTACAATGAGCAGTTCTTC.

The chain couples TRBV28 to TRBJ1-5; D is possibly TRBD1 (5 bases). Germline loops: CDR1 MDHEN, CDR2 SYDVKM. Trimming took 6 bases from V and 0 from J, leaving 9 bases between them. The CDR3 is 14 amino acids. CDR3 protein: CASSRDYSNQPQHF. The CDR3 DNA is TGTGCCAGCAGCAGGGATTATAGCAATCAGCCCCAGCATTTT. Looking up the rest from reference TRBV28 and TRBJ1-5 gives the full variable domain: DVKVTQSSRYLVKRTGEKVFLECVQDMDHENMFWYRQDPGLGLRLIYFSYDVKMKEKGDIPEGYSVSREKKERFSLILESASTNQTSMYLCASSRDYSNQPQHFGDGTRLSIL.

The chain carries TRBV9 and TRBJ2-2, with a possible D match to TRBD1 (6 bases). Germline CDR1 SGDLS, CDR2 YYNGEE. Between the trimmed V and J ends, which lost 0 bases and 5 bases, there was a span of 14 bases. The CDR3 has 16 residues. The DNA for the CDR3 is TGTGCCAGCAGCGTAGAGGGAACAGGGCGAACCGGGGAGCTGTTTTTT. It specifies CASSVEGTGRTGELFF.

The chain links TRBV6-5 to TRBJ2-7; 9 bases align to TRBD1. The CDR3 spans 15 residues. Unmatched junction bases numbered 4, after V lost 0 bases and J lost 4 bases. The germline V gene has CDR1 MNHEY and CDR2 SVGAGI. DNA of the CDR3: TGTGCCAGCAGTTACTCGACAGGGGGTACTTACGAGCAGTACTTC. It specifies CASSYSTGGTYEQYF.

This chain links TRBV18 with TRBJ2-7, with 10 bases matching TRBD1. Unmatched junction bases numbered 7, after V lost 4 bases and J lost 4 bases. The CDR3 is made up of 15 amino acids. Per the germline V gene, CDR1 is KGHSH and CDR2 is LQKENI. The CDR3 DNA follows: TGTGCCAGCTCACGGTCCGGGACAGGGGTATACGAGCAGTACTTC. It yields the protein CASSRSGTGVYEQYF.

The chain joins TRBV28 to TRBJ1-2; no firm D call. Germline-derived CDR1 and CDR2 are MDHEN and SYDVKM. The length of the CDR3 is 15 residues. V lost 3 bases, J lost 6 bases, and 17 bases lay in between. The CDR3 nucleotides are TGTGCCAGCAGTTTTAGGTCAGGTAGATATGATGGCTACACCTTC. It encodes CASSFRSGRYDGYTF.

CDR3 residues: CASSYSRGSHEQYF. The CDR3 coding sequence is TGTGCCAGCAGTTACTCGAGGGGGAGCCACGAGCAGTACTTC. The chain recombines TRBV6-5 with TRBJ2-7, with D possibly being TRBD1 (6 bases). This CDR3 has 14 residues. The V gene's germline CDR1 is MNHEY and CDR2 SVGAGI. V was shortened by 0 bases and J by 5 bases, with 11 bases between the two germline ends.

The chain employs TRBV6-6 and TRBJ2-4; the D gene is possibly TRBD2 (6 bases). This CDR3 contains 15 residues. V lost 2 bases to trimming and J lost 2 bases, with 10 bases between them. Germline V CDR1 and CDR2: MNHNY, SVGAGI (reference sequence). The CDR3 region has the DNA TGTGCCAGCAGTTACCCCGCGGGGACCAAAAACATTCAGTACTTC. It translates to CASSYPAGTKNIQYF.

J is TRBJ2-7 and V is TRBV19, with D perhaps matching TRBD1 (6 bases). This CDR3 is 14 amino acids long. The V end was cut by 5 bases, the J end by 3 bases, with 14 bases between. Germline lookup yields CDR1 LNHDA and CDR2 SQIVND (reference sequence). The CDR3 region has the DNA TGTGCCAGTAGTCCGGGACAAATGGACTACGAGCAGTACTTC. It encodes CASSPGQMDYEQYF.

The chain uses TRBV4-1 and TRBJ2-5, with a weak D call TRBD2 (5 bases). The CDR3 is made up of 15 amino acids. Germline CDR1 and CDR2: MGHRA and YSYEKL. The V end lost 0 bases, the J end lost 7 bases, and 15 bases lay between the germline ends. CDR3 amino acids: CASSQEFTAAGTQYF. CDR3 in DNA: TGCGCCAGCAGCCAAGAGTTCACAGCTGCGGGGACCCAGTACTTC.

This clone has just one count. This chain joins TRBV5-1 and TRBJ2-5; the match to TRBD1 covers 11 bases. The CDR3 consists of 13 residues. J was trimmed by 8 bases and V by 5 bases; bases with no gene match: 5. Germline CDR1 is SGHRS and CDR2 is YFSETQ. The DNA for the CDR3 is TGCGCCAGCAGACAGGGACAGGGGGTCACCCAGTACTTC. Protein sequence: CASRQGQGVTQYF.

This clone was seen more than once but under ten times. This chain joins TRBV7-3 and TRBJ2-2, with D unresolved. The germline CDR1 and CDR2 sequences are SGHTA and FQGTGA. V was pared by 4 bases and J by 4 bases, with 10 bases between. The CDR3 runs to 14 residues. CDR3 in DNA: TGTGCCAGCAGCTCATCTCCAGGCACCGGGGAGCTGTTTTTT. Translating it yields CASSSSPGTGELFF.